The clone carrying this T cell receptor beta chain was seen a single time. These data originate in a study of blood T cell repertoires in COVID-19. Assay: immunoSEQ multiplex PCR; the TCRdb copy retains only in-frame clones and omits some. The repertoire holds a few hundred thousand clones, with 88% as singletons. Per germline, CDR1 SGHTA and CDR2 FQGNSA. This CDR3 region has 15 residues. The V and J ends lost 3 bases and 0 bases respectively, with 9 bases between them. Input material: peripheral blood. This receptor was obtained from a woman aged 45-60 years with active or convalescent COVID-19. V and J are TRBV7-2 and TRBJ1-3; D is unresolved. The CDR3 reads CASSFSGSSGNTIYF. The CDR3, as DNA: TGTGCCAGCAGCTTCTCCGGGAGCTCTGGAAACACCATATATTTT.